This T cell receptor (beta chain) derives from a study of OX40 agonist ivuxolimab in advanced cancers. Germline CDR1 SGHAT, CDR2 FQNNGV. The CDR3 is 15 amino acids. Trimming took off 6 bases at V and 2 bases at J, with 15 bases between the two ends. Repertoires were generated with immunoSEQ multiplex PCR, while TCRdb's copy carries only in-frame clones and drops some. The sample gives almost 70,000 clones, 85% to 90% of which show up once; about 10% is in the top ten. The clonotype originates from an adult with an advanced solid tumor such as melanoma, head and neck, liver or kidney cancer. This chain joins TRBV11-2 and TRBJ2-3, with a tentative D call TRBD2 (6 bases). This material consisted of CD4+ or CD8+ T cells sorted from blood, taken in a trial of the OX40 agonist ivuxolimab. As DNA, the CDR3 is TGTGCCAGCAGTCACACCGGGACTGCCACAGATACGCAGTATTTT. It codes for CASSHTGTATDTQYF. Using reference TRBV11-2 and TRBJ2-3 for the parts outside the CDR3, the full variable domain is EAGVAQSPRYKIIEKRQSVAFWCNPISGHATLYWYQQILGQGPKLLIQFQNNGVVDDSQLPKDRFSAERLKGVDSTLKIQPAKLEDSAVYLCASSHTGTATDTQYFGPGTRLTVL.